These T cell receptor beta chains were read from a single sample in a study of CD8+CD57+ T cells in acquired aplastic anemia. TCRdb re-called the reads with MiXCR, one entry per CDR3 protein. The table lists 150,000 to 200,000 distinct CDR3 sequences, 64% of them singletons. Sequencing input: sorted CD4+, CD8+, or CD8+CD57+ T cells (not recorded which) from PBMCs. These receptors all come from a human donor with severe aplastic anemia or a healthy control (not recorded which). CDR3s include the opening cysteine and the closing phenylalanine or tryptophan. The D gene is left open where the match is weak. Size tells how often a clone was seen (once, few, many) or the class of an expanded clone, and some rows leave it out.

D gene: -; V gene: TRBV4-3; clone size: many; J gene: TRBJ1-6; CDR3 DNA: TGCGCCAGCAGTCAAGGGGTATATGATTCACCCCTCCACTTT; CDR3 protein: CASSQGVYDSPLHF
D gene: -; V gene: TRBV7-9; clone size: -; J gene: TRBJ2-7; CDR3 DNA: TGTGCCAGCAGCTTAAGCCCGCGGGACTACGAGCAGTACTTC; CDR3 protein: CASSLSPRDYEQYF
D gene: -; V gene: TRBV24-1; clone size: -; J gene: TRBJ2-1; CDR3 DNA: TGTGCCACCAGGGCGGAAAACTACAATGAGCAGTTCTTC; CDR3 protein: CATRAENYNEQFF
D gene: -; V gene: TRBV7-2; clone size: -; J gene: TRBJ2-2; CDR3 DNA: TGTGCCAGCAGCTTAGCCGCGGGGCGCGCGAACACCGGGGAGCTGTTTTTT; CDR3 protein: CASSLAAGRANTGELFF
D gene: TRBD1; V gene: TRBV20-1; clone size: few; J gene: TRBJ2-7; CDR3 DNA: TGCAGTGCTAGAGATGCGGGACAGGGGACCTACGAGCAGTACTTC; CDR3 protein: CSARDAGQGTYEQYF
D gene: -; V gene: TRBV10-2; clone size: -; J gene: TRBJ1-2; CDR3 DNA: TGCGCCAGCAGTGAACAACAGGGAGGCTATGGCTACACCTTC; CDR3 protein: CASSEQQGGYGYTF
D gene: TRBD1; V gene: TRBV28; clone size: -; J gene: TRBJ2-1; CDR3 DNA: TGTGCCAGCAGTTTCCCCCGGGACAGGGCATACAATGAGCAGTTCTTC; CDR3 protein: CASSFPRDRAYNEQFF
D gene: -; V gene: TRBV7-9; clone size: few; J gene: TRBJ1-5; CDR3 DNA: TGTGCCAGCAGTTATAGTGGGTATGTGGGCAATCAGCCCCAGCATTTT; CDR3 protein: CASSYSGYVGNQPQHF
D gene: -; V gene: TRBV25-1; clone size: once; J gene: TRBJ1-2; CDR3 DNA: TGTGCCAGCAGGCCTCTCACCAGGGTAGACTATGGCTACACCTTC; CDR3 protein: CASRPLTRVDYGYTF
D gene: -; V gene: TRBV20-1; clone size: -; J gene: TRBJ2-7; CDR3 DNA: TGCAGTGCTAGTTGGATGGGATACGAGCAGTACTTC; CDR3 protein: CSASWMGYEQYF
D gene: -; V gene: TRBV12-3/TRBV12-4; clone size: -; J gene: TRBJ2-5; CDR3 DNA: TGTGCCAGCAGTGTCCGACAGCAAGAGACCCAGTACTTC; CDR3 protein: CASSVRQQETQYF
D gene: TRBD1; V gene: TRBV7-6; clone size: -; J gene: TRBJ2-3; CDR3 DNA: TGTGCCAGCAGCTTTACGACAGGGGACTTCACAGATACGCAGTATTTT; CDR3 protein: CASSFTTGDFTDTQYF
D gene: TRBD1; V gene: TRBV6-1; clone size: many; J gene: TRBJ1-1; CDR3 DNA: TGTGCCAGCAGCATAGACAGGGGACACACTGAAGCTTTCTTT; CDR3 protein: CASSIDRGHTEAFF
D gene: TRBD2; V gene: TRBV20-1; clone size: once; J gene: TRBJ2-7; CDR3 DNA: TGCAGTGCTACGACTAGCGGGGGCACCTACGAGCAGTACTTC; CDR3 protein: CSATTSGGTYEQYF
D gene: TRBD1; V gene: TRBV5-1; clone size: -; J gene: TRBJ2-7; CDR3 DNA: TGCGCCAGCAGCATAGGACAGGGCCCCTCCTACGAGCAGTACTTC; CDR3 protein: CASSIGQGPSYEQYF
D gene: TRBD1; V gene: TRBV7-9; clone size: -; J gene: TRBJ1-2; CDR3 DNA: TGTGCCAGCCTCAAGCCAGGGGGCCTTGGCTACACCTTC; CDR3 protein: CASLKPGGLGYTF
D gene: TRBD2; V gene: TRBV13; clone size: -; J gene: TRBJ2-5; CDR3 DNA: TGTGCCAGCAGCTCGGCCGGGGGGGCGGGAGAGACCCAGTACTTC; CDR3 protein: CASSSAGGAGETQYF
D gene: -; V gene: TRBV20-1; clone size: -; J gene: TRBJ2-2; CDR3 DNA: TGCAGTGCCCCAGGGTCGGGAGACCGCAATGAGCTGTTTTTT; CDR3 protein: CSAPGSGDRNELFF
D gene: TRBD2; V gene: TRBV7-9; clone size: -; J gene: TRBJ2-7; CDR3 DNA: TGTGCCAGCAGCGGATCCACGGGACTAGCGGGAGCTCCAGTCTCGTACGAGCAGTACTTC; CDR3 protein: CASSGSTGLAGAPVSYEQYF